A selection of T cell receptor beta chains follows, all from one sample in a study of T cell responses to AZD1222 COVID-19 vaccine. Only in-frame clones appear in the TCRdb table, and some are missing; sequencing was by immunoSEQ multiplex PCR. This sample carries about 150,000 clones, around nine tenths of them seen once, and the ten largest clones take approximately 17%. Specimen: peripheral blood, collected on day 0 of AZD1222 vaccination. These receptors were collected from an adult in good health. The CDR3 runs from the conserved cysteine through the conserved F or W. D genes are given only for firm matches.

J,D,V,CDR3
TRBJ2-7,TRBD2,TRBV9,CASSVSGRASYEQYF
TRBJ2-7,.,TRBV7-9,CASSLSVGSYEQYF
TRBJ2-3,TRBD2,TRBV2,CAAPGTSVTDTQYF
TRBJ1-2,.,TRBV7-9,CASSFGTDGYTF
TRBJ2-7,TRBD1,TRBV4-3,CASSQDPGTGLREQYF
TRBJ2-5,TRBD2,TRBV7-2,CASSLVSLAGARRGETQYF
TRBJ1-2,TRBD1,TRBV14,CASSQEGGFSYYGYTF
TRBJ1-2,.,TRBV5-5,CASSLLQSTNYGYTF
TRBJ2-5,TRBD1,TRBV5-6,CASSSRDRGQETQYF
TRBJ1-5,.,TRBV9,CASSTTGLGQPQHF
TRBJ2-2,.,TRBV27,CASTSGVRELFF
TRBJ1-5,TRBD1,TRBV28,CASSTRTGGNQPQHF
TRBJ1-1,TRBD1,TRBV11-3,CASSSGQREAFF
TRBJ2-5,TRBD2,TRBV5-4,CASSPAAGGWETQYF
TRBJ2-7,.,TRBV7-2,CASSFSRANYEQYF
TRBJ1-4,TRBD1,TRBV28,CASSHRQGAREKLFF
TRBJ2-1,TRBD2,TRBV7-8,CASSSRTSGRDHNEQFF
TRBJ2-7,TRBD2,TRBV5-1,CASSSGLAGVSYEQYF
TRBJ2-6,.,TRBV28,CASSLTGPAGANVLTF
TRBJ1-2,.,TRBV5-1,CASRSTNYGYTF
TRBJ1-2,TRBD1,TRBV19,CASSILRTGGKGYGYTF
TRBJ1-5,TRBD1,TRBV5-4,CASSLAGGSQPQHF
TRBJ1-2,.,TRBV15,CATSSLSGSGYGYTF
TRBJ1-1,TRBD1,TRBV19,CASTVGTVSEAFF
TRBJ1-2,.,TRBV24-1,CATSEDVRLTF
TRBJ1-5,.,TRBV7-9,CASSLSLGTQANQPQHF
TRBJ2-3,TRBD2,TRBV7-9,CASSLALRLAGGGDTQYF
TRBJ2-2,TRBD2,TRBV7-2,CASSSPGGGRVF
TRBJ1-4,TRBD1,TRBV9,CASSGSDRGGEKLFF
TRBJ1-5,TRBD1,TRBV28,CASSLAQGASNQPQHF
TRBJ2-7,TRBD1,TRBV19,CASSNAPGQGFRNEQYF
TRBJ1-4,.,TRBV29-1,CSVEDSNEKLFF
TRBJ1-2,.,TRBV6-5,CASSQLYGYTF
TRBJ1-2,TRBD1,TRBV7-8,CASSLSGQNYGYTF
TRBJ1-1,.,TRBV18,CASSLKTEAFF